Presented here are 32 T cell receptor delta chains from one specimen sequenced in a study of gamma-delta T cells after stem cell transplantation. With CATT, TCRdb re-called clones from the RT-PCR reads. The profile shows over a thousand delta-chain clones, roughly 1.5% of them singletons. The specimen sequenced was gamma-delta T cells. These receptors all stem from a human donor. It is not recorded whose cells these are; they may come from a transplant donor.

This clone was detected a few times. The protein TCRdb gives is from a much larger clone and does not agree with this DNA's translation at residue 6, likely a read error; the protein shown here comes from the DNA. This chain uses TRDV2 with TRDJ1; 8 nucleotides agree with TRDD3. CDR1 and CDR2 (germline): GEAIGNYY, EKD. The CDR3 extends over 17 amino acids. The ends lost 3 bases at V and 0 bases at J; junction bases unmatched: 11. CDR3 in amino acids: CACDPAGDTPYTDKLIF. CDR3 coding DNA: TGTGCCTGTGACCCCGCTGGGGATACCCCTTACACCGATAAACTCATCTTT.

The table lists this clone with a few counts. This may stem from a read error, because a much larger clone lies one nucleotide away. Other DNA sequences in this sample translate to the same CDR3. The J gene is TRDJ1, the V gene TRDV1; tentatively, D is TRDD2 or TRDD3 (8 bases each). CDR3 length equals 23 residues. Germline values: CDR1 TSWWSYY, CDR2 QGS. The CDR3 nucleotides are TGCGCTCTTGGGGAACTTGGCCTTCCTAACATACTTGGGGGATTAAGGGGCACCGATAAACTCATCTTT. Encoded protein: CALGELGLPNILGGLRGTDKLIF.

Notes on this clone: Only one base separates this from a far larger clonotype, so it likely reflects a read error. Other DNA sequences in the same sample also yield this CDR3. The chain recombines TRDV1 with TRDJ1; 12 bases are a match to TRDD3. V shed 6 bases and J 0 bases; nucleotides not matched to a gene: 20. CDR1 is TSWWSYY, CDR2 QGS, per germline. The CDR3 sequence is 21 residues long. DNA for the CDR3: TGTGCTCTTGGTTTACCGTACGAGTACTGGGGGATACTTCCGTACACCGATAAACTCATCTTT. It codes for CALGLPYEYWGILPYTDKLIF.

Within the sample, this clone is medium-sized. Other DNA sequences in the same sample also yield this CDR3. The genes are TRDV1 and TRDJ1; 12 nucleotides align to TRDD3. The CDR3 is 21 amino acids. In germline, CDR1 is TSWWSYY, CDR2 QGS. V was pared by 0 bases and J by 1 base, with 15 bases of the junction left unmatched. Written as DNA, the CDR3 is TGTGCTCTTGGGGAACTACGGAGGAAACGTACTGGGGGATACATCACCGATAAACTCATCTTT. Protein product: CALGELRRKRTGGYITDKLIF.

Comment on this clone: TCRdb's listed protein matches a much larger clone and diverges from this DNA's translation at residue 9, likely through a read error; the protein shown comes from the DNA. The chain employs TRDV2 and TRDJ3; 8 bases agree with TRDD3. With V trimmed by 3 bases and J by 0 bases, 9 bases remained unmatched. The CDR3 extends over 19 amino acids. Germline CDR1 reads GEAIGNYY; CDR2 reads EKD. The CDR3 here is CACDRVLGGASWDTRQMFF. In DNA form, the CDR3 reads TGTGCCTGTGACCGCGTACTGGGGGGCGCCTCCTGGGACACCCGACAGATGTTTTTC.

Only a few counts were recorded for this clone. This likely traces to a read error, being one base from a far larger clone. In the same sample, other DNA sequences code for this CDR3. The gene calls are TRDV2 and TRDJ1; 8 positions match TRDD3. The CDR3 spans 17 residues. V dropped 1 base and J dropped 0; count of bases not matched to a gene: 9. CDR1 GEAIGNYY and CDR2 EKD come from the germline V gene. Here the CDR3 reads CACDTVGIQGDTDKLIF. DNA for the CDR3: TGTGCCTGTGACACGGTGGGGATACAGGGAGACACCGATAAACTCATCTTT.

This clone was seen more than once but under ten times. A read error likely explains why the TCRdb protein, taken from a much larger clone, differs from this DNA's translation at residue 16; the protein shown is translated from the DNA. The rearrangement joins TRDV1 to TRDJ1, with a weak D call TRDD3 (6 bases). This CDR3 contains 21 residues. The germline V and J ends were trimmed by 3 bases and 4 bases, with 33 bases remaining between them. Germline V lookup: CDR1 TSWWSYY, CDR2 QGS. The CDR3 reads CALGDDLRGLHRGTAGDKLIF. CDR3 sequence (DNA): TGTGCTCTTGGGGACGACCTGAGAGGCCTCCACCGGGGGACTGCGGGCGATAAACTCATCTTT.

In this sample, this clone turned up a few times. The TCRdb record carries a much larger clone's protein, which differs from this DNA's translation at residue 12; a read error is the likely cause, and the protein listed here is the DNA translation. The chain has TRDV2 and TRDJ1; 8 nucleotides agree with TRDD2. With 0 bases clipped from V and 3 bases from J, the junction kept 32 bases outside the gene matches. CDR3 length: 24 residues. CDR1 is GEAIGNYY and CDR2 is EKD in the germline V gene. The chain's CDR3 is CACDTGAVGLPMIPGGWGADKLIF. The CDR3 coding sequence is TGTGCCTGTGACACCGGAGCGGTTGGCCTTCCTATGATACCCGGAGGATGGGGGGCCGATAAACTCATCTTT.

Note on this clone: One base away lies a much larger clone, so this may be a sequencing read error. Written as DNA, the CDR3 is TGTGCTCTTGGGGAACTTTCGCCCGCGGTTCCGGGGGGCCTCCCGTACACCGATAAACTCATCTTT. Translated: CALGELSPAVPGGLPYTDKLIF. V is TRDV1 and J is TRDJ1; maybe TRDD3 (5 bases). Germline V gives CDR1 TSWWSYY, CDR2 QGS. Deletions cut 0 bases from V and 0 bases from J, with 29 bases between. The CDR3 covers 22 residues.

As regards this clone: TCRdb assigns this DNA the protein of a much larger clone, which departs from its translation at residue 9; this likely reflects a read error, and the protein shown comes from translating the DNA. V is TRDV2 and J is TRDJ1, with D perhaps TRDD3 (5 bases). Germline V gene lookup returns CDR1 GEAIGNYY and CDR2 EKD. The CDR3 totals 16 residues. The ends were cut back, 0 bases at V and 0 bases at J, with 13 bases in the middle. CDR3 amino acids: CACDTWGLAYTDKLIF. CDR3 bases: TGTGCCTGTGACACCTGGGGACTTGCCTACACCGATAAACTCATCTTT.

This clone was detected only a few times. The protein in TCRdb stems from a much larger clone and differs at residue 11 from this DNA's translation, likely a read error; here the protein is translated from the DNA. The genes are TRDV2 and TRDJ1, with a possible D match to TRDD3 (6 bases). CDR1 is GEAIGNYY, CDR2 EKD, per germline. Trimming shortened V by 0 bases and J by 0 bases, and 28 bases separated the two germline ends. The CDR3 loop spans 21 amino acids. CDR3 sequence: CACDTGLGMMQAADNTDKLIF. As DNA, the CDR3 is TGTGCCTGTGACACCGGACTGGGAATGATGCAAGCAGCGGATAACACCGATAAACTCATCTTT.

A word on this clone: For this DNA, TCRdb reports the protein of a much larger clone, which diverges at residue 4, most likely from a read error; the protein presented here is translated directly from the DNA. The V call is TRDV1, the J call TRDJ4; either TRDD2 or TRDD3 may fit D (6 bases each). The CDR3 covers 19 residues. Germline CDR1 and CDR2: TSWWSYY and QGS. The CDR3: CALEEFRRPSPAGGLPLIF. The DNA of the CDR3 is TGTGCTCTTGAGGAATTCCGACGGCCTTCCCCGGCCGGGGGACTACCCCTGATCTTT.

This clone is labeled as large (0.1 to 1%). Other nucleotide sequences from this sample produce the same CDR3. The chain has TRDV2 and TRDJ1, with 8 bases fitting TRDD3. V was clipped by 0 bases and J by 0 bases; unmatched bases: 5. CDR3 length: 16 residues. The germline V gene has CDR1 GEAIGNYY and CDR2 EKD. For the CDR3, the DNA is TGTGCCTGTGACACCTTGGGGGATTACGACACCGATAAACTCATCTTT. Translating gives CACDTLGDYDTDKLIF.

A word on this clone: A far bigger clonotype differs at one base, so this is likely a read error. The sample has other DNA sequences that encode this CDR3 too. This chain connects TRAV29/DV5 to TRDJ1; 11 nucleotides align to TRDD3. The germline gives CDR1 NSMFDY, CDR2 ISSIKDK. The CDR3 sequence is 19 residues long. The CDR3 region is CAAAPSLGDTPHLTDKLIF. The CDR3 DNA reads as TGTGCGGCTGCGCCTTCCTTGGGGGATACGCCCCACCTGACCGATAAACTCATCTTT. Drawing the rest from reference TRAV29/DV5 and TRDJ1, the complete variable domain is DQQVKQNSPSLSVQEGRISILNCDYTNSMFDYFLWYKKYPAEGPTFLISISSIKDKNEDGRFTVFLNKSAKHLSLHIVPSQPGDSAVYFCAAAPSLGDTPHLTDKLIFGKGTRVTVEP.

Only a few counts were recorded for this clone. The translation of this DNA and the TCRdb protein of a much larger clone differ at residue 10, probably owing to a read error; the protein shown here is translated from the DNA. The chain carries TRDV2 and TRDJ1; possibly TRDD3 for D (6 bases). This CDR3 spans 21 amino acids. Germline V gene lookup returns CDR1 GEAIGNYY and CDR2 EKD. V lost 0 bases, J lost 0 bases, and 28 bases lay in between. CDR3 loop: CACDTGLGMVRAADNTDKLIF. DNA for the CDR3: TGTGCCTGTGACACCGGACTGGGAATGGTGCGAGCAGCGGATAACACCGATAAACTCATCTTT.

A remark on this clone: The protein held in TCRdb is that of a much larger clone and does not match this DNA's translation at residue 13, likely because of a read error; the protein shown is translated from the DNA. As DNA, the CDR3 is TGTGCCTGTGACCCCACTGGGGATACCCCTTACACCGGTAAACTCATCTTT. Protein: CACDPTGDTPYTGKLIF. The chain uses TRDV2 and TRDJ1; 8 nucleotides match TRDD3. The CDR3 covers 17 residues. CDR1 is GEAIGNYY and CDR2 is EKD in the germline V gene.

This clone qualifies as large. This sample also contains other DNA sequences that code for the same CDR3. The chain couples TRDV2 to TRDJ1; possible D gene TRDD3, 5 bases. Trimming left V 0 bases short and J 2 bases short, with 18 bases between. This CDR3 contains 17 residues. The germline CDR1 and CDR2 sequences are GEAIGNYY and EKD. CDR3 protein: CACDTVGIPDVTDKLIF. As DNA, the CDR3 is TGTGCCTGTGACACCGTAGGGATCCCCGATGTTACCGATAAACTCATCTTT.

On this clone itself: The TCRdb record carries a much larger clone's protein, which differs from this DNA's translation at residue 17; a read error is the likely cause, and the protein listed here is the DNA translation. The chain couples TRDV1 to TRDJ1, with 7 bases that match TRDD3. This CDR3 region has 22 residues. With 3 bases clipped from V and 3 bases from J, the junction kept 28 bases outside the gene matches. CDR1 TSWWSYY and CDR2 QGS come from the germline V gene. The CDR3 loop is CALGDLHTGYWGTDPYSDKLIF. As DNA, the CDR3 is TGTGCTCTTGGGGACCTCCATACGGGGTATTGGGGGACCGACCCGTACTCCGATAAACTCATCTTT.

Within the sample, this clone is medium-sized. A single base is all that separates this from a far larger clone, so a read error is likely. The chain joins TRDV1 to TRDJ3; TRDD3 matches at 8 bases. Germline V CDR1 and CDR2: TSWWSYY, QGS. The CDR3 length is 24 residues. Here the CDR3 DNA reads TGTGCTCTTGGGGCCCTAGTATCTACACTTACTGGGGGTCTTAGCTCCTGGGGCACCCGACAGATGTTTTTC. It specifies CALGALVSTLTGGLSSWGTRQMFF.

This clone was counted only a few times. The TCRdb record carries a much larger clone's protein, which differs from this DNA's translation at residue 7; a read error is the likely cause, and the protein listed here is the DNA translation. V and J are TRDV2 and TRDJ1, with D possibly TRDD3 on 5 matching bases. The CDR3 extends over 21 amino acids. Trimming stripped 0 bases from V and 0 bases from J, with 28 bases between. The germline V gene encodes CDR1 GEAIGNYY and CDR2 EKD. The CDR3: CACDTGPGMMRAADNTDKLIF. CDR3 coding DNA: TGTGCCTGTGACACCGGACCGGGAATGATGCGAGCAGCGGATAACACCGATAAACTCATCTTT.

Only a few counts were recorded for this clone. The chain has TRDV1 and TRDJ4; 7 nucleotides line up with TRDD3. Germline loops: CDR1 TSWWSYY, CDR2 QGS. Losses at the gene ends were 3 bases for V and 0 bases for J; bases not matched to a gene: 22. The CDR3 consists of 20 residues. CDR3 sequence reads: CALGDSRTPGVLGITRPLIF. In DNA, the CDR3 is TGTGCTCTTGGGGATTCTAGGACCCCCGGCGTACTGGGGATAACCAGACCCCTGATCTTT.

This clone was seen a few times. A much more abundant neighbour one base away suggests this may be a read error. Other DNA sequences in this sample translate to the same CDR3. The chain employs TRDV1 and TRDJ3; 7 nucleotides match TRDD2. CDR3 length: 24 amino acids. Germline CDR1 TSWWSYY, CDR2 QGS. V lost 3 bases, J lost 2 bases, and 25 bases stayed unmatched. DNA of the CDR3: TGTGCTCTTGGGGATCGATTCCTACCCTGGGATTTGGATAGGACGACCTGGGACACCCGACAGATGTTTTTC. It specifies CALGDRFLPWDLDRTTWDTRQMFF.

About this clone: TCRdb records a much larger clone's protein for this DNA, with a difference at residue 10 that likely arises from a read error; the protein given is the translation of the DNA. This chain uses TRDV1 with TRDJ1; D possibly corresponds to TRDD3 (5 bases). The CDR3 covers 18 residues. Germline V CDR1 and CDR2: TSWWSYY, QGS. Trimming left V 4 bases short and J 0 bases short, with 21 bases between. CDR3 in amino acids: CALGAPGLWDPYTDKLIF. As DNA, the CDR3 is TGTGCTCTTGGGGCTCCGGGGCTTTGGGATCCGTACACCGATAAACTCATCTTT.

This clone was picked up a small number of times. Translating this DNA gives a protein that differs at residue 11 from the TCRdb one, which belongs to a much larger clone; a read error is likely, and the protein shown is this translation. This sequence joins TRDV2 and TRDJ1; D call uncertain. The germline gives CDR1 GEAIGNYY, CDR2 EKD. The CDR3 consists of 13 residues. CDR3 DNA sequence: TGTGCCTGTGACACCGGGCTTACCGATAAATTCATCTTT. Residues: CACDTGLTDKFIF.

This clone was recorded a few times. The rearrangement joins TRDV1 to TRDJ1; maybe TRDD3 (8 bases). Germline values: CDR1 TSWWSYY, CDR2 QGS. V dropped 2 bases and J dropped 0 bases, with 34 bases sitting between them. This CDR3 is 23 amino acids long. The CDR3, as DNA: TGTGCTCTTGGGGAAAGGCGTTCCTCACGGTCCTTCCTTACTGGGGGTTACACCGATAAACTCATCTTT. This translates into CALGERRSSRSFLTGGYTDKLIF.

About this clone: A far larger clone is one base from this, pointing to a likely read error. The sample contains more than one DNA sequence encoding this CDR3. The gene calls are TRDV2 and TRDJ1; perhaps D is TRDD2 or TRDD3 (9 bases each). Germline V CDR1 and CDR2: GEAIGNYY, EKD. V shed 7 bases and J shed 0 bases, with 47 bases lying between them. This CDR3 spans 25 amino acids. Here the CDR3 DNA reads TGTGCCTGCGACCTACGGCCTTCCTACACCCGAGGGGTGGGGGATAACGAGGTGTACACCGATAAACTCATCTTT. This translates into CACDLRPSYTRGVGDNEVYTDKLIF.

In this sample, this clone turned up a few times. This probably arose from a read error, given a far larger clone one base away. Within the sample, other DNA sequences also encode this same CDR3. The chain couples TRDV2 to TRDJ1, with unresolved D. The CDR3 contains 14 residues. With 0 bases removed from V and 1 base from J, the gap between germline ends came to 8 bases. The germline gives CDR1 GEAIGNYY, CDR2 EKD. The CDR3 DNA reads TGTGCCTGTGACACCGCCCCAACCACCGATAAACTCATCTTT. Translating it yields CACDTAPTTDKLIF.

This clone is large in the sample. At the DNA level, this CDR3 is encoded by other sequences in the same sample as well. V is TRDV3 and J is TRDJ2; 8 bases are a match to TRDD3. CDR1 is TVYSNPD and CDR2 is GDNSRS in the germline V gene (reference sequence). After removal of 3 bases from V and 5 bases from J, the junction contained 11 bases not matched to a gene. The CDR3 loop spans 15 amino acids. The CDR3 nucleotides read TGTGCCTTCTCGTACTGGGGGCCATTAACAGCACAACTCTTCTTT. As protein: CAFSYWGPLTAQLFF.

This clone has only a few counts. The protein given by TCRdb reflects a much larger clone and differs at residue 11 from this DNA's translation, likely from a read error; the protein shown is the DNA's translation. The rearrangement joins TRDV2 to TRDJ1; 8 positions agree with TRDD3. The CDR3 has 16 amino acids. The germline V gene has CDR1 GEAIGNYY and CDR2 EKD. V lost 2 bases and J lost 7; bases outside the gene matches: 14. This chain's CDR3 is CACDRRWGIPEGKLIF. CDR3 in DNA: TGTGCCTGTGACAGACGATGGGGGATTCCGGAAGGTAAACTCATCTTT.

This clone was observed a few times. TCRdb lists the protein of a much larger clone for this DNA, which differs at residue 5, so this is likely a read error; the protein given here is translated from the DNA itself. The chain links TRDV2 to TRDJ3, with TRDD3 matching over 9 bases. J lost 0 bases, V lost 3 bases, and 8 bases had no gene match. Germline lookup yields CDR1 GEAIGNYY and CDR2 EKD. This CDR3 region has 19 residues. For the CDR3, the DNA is TGTGCCTGTGACCCCGTACTGGGGGACGCCTCCTGGGACACCCGACAGATGTTTTTC. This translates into CACDPVLGDASWDTRQMFF.

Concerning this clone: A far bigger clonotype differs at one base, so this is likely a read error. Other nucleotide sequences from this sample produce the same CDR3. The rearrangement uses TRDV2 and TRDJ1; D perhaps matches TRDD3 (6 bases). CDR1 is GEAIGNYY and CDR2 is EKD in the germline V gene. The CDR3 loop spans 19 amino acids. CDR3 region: CACEALRSGGPSITDKLIF. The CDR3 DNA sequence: TGCGCCTGTGAAGCCCTACGAAGCGGGGGACCCTCGATAACCGATAAACTCATCTTT.

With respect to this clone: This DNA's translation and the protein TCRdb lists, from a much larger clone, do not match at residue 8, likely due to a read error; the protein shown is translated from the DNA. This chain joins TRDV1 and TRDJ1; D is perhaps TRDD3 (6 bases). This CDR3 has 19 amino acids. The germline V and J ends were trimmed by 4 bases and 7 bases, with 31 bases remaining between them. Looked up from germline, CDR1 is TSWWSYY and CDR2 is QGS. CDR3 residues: CALGVPASLKNTGTSKLIF. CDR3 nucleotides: TGTGCTCTTGGGGTCCCGGCCTCCCTAAAGAATACTGGGACCTCTAAACTCATCTTT.